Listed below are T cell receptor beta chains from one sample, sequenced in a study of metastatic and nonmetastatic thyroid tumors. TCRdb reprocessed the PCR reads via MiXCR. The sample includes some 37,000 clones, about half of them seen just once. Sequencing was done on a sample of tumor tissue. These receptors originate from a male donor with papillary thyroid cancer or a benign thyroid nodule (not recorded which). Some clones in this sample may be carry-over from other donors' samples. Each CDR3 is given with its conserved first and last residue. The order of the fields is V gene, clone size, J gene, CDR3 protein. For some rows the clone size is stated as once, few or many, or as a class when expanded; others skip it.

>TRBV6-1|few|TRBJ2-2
CASTLPSTGELFF
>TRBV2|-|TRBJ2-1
CASSQKAGSYNEQFF
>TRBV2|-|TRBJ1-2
CARNPGTGGYTF
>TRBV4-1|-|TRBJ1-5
CASSQDRQGWQPQHF
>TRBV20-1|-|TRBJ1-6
CSALQGNSPLHF
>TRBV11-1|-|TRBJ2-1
CASSGLAGGGVYNEQFF
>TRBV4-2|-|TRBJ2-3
CASSQESAGGTDTQYF
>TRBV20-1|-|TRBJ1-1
CSAPMTGTLEAFF
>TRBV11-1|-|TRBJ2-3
CASSPGSGSSTDTQYF
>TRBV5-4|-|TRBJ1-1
CASSLVEGPRRAFF
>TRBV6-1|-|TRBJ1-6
CASSDRFGTTVLSPLHF